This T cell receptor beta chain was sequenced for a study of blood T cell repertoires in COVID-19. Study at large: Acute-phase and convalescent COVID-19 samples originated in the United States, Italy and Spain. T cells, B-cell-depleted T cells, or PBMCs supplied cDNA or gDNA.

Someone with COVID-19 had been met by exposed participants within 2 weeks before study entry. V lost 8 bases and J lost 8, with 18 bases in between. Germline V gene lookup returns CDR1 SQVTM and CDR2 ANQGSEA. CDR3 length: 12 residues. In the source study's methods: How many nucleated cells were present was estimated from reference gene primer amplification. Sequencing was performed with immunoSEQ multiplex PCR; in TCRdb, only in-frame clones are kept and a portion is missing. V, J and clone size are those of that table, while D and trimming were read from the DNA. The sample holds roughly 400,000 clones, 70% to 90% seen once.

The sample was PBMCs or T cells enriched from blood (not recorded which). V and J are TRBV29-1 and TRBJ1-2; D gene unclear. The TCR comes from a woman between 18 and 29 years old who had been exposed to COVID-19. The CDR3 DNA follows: TGCAGCCTGACGGAGGGTCTTCAGGGCTACACCTTC. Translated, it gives CSLTEGLQGYTF. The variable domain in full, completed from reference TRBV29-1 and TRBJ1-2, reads SAVISQKPSRDICQRGTSLTIQCQVDSQVTMMFWYRQQPGQSLTLIATANQGSEATYESGFVIDKFPISRPNLTFSTLTVSNMSPEDSSIYLCSLTEGLQGYTFGSGTRLTVV.